Listed here are 25 T cell receptor beta chains from one sample, sequenced in a study of cytomegalovirus exposure and HLA in healthy donors. The PCR made use of 60 Vbeta and 13 Jbeta primers. The protocol was immunoSEQ multiplex PCR, while the TCRdb copy is restricted to in-frame clones and leaves out a portion. The sample holds under 200,000 clones, over 75% seen once. Sequenced input: PBMCs. Receptor source: a woman aged 50 to 65 in good health and CMV-seropositive.

The chain is built from TRBV5-4 and TRBJ2-7, with TRBD1 identical over 8 bases. The CDR3 loop spans 15 amino acids. Germline CDR1 and CDR2: SGHNT and YYREEE (reference sequence). V was pared by 3 bases and J by 2 bases, with 7 bases of the junction left unmatched. The DNA of the CDR3 is TGTGCCAGCAGCTCAAGACAGGGGCTGACCTACGAGCAGTACTTC. This encodes CASSSRQGLTYEQYF.

This clone was counted a few times. The gene calls are TRBV4-3 and TRBJ1-2; 8 positions match TRBD1. J lost 7 bases, V lost 3 bases, and 7 bases had no gene match. Germline V lookup: CDR1 LGHNA, CDR2 YSLEER. The CDR3 sequence is 14 residues long. The CDR3 protein is CASSHATGVRGYTF. In DNA, the CDR3 is TGCGCCAGCAGCCACGCGACAGGGGTTCGTGGCTACACCTTC.

This chain uses TRBV27 with TRBJ2-7; 10 bases align to TRBD1. The CDR3 spans 15 residues. V gave up 8 bases and J gave up 4 bases; unmatched junction bases: 11. Looked up from germline, CDR1 is MNHEY and CDR2 is SMNVEV (reference sequence). CDR3 DNA sequence: TGTGCCAGCCTACCCCGGGGACAGGGGAATTACGAGCAGTACTTC. Protein product: CASLPRGQGNYEQYF.

This sequence joins TRBV10-1 and TRBJ2-3, with 9 bases that match TRBD1. This CDR3 is built from 15 residues. CDR1 and CDR2 from the germline V gene are WNHNN and SYGVQD (reference sequence). V lost 8 bases to trimming and J lost 7 bases; unmatched junction nucleotides: 13. In nucleotides, the CDR3 is TGCGCCAGCTCCGAAACAGGGGGCGGGATGCATACGCAGTATTTT. Protein sequence: CASSETGGGMHTQYF.

The J gene is TRBJ1-4, the V gene TRBV5-1, with a possible D match to TRBD1 (5 bases). The CDR3 is made up of 15 amino acids. The V gene lost 0 bases and the J gene lost 5 bases, with 11 bases spanning the gap. The germline gives CDR1 SGHRS, CDR2 YFSETQ. The CDR3 DNA sequence: TGCGCCAGCAGCTTGGGGGCAGGGAAAAATGAAAAACTGTTTTTT. Its protein is CASSLGAGKNEKLFF. Together with reference TRBV5-1 and TRBJ1-4, the CDR3 gives the full variable domain: KAGVTQTPRYLIKTRGQQVTLSCSPISGHRSVSWYQQTPGQGLQFLFEYFSETQRNKGNFPGRFSGRQFSNSRSEMNVSTLELGDSALYLCASSLGAGKNEKLFFGSGTQLSVL.

The chain couples TRBV27 to TRBJ2-1, with 8 bases aligning to TRBD2. CDR3 length equals 14 residues. With V trimmed by 3 bases and J by 8 bases, 6 bases remained unmatched. Germline-derived CDR1 and CDR2 are MNHEY and SMNVEV (reference sequence). The CDR3 is CASSFRGRRDEQFF. CDR3 nucleotides: TGTGCCAGCAGTTTTCGCGGGAGGAGAGATGAGCAGTTCTTC.

The V gene is TRBV20-1, the J gene TRBJ2-4; D possibly corresponds to TRBD1 (6 bases). V was pared by 3 bases and J by 10 bases, with 10 bases between. Germline V gene sequence: CDR1 DFQATT, CDR2 SNEGSKA (reference sequence). The CDR3 totals 11 residues. In DNA form, the CDR3 reads TGCAGTGCTAGTCTACAGGGAATTCAGTACTTC. Residues: CSASLQGIQYF.

V gene TRBV6-6 combines with J gene TRBJ1-1; weak D call: TRBD1 (5 bases). Germline CDR1 is MNHNY and CDR2 is SVGAGI (reference sequence). The CDR3 covers 16 residues. Trimming removed 1 base at V and 11 bases at J, with 23 bases between. The CDR3, as DNA: TGTGCCAGCAGTTACTTTGGGGCCGAGGGCGCGGGAGAGGCTTTCTTT. This gives the protein CASSYFGAEGAGEAFF.

The J gene is TRBJ2-7, the V gene TRBV29-1, with 12 nucleotides matching TRBD2. The CDR3 covers 14 residues. J was trimmed by 3 bases and V by 4 bases; bases with no gene match: 4. Germline CDR1 reads SQVTM; CDR2 reads ANQGSEA. CDR3 nucleotides: TGCAGCGTTGCACTAGCGGGAGGTTACTACGAGCAGTACTTC. Residues: CSVALAGGYYEQYF.

This chain joins TRBV19 and TRBJ2-3; tentatively, D is TRBD1 (5 bases). This CDR3 is built from 15 residues. Germline CDR1 reads LNHDA; CDR2 reads SQIVND (reference sequence). V lost 1 base and J 2 bases, leaving 10 bases between the germline ends. The CDR3 DNA is TGTGCCAGTAGTATAGTCGCGACAGTCACAGATACGCAGTATTTT. Its translation is CASSIVATVTDTQYF.

This sequence joins TRBV10-3 and TRBJ1-2, with 10 bases lining up with TRBD1. This CDR3 region has 16 residues. V lost 6 bases to trimming and J lost 7 bases; unmatched junction nucleotides: 14. Germline assignment: CDR1 ENHRY and CDR2 SYGVKD. The CDR3 here is CAIRAGGQGTESGYTF. The CDR3, as DNA: TGTGCCATCAGGGCGGGGGGACAGGGGACTGAAAGTGGCTACACCTTC.

This clone was counted only a few times. This chain joins TRBV27 and TRBJ2-1; 12 positions agree with TRBD2. V lost 3 bases and J lost 9; bases outside the gene matches: 15. The germline gives CDR1 MNHEY, CDR2 SMNVEV (reference sequence). The CDR3 length is 18 residues. The CDR3 spells CASSLAPAASGRDTEQFF. The CDR3 DNA is TGTGCCAGCAGTTTGGCCCCGGCGGCTAGCGGGAGGGATACTGAGCAGTTCTTC.

This chain joins TRBV2 and TRBJ1-6, with D unresolved. CDR1 and CDR2 from the germline V gene are SNHLY and FYNNEI. There are 13 residues in the CDR3. Trimming stripped 10 bases from V and 8 bases from J, with 15 bases between. CDR3 loop: CATRSTADSPLHF. The CDR3 coding sequence is TGTGCCACCCGCTCCACAGCCGATTCACCCCTCCACTTT.

This rearrangement joins TRBV25-1 to TRBJ1-3; the D gene is possibly TRBD1 (6 bases). The CDR3 is 15 amino acids. Germline values: CDR1 MGHDK, CDR2 SYGVNS. The germline V and J ends were trimmed by 5 bases and 4 bases, with 15 bases remaining between them. In DNA, the CDR3 is TGTGCCAGCAGTTGGGAGGGGGTCTCAGGAAACACCATATATTTT. This sequence encodes CASSWEGVSGNTIYF.

To note about this clone: Other DNA sequences of this sample code for an identical CDR3. V and J are TRBV28 and TRBJ1-4, with unresolved D. The CDR3 is 13 residues long. The V gene lost 8 bases and the J gene lost 5 bases, with 12 bases spanning the gap. Germline V gene lookup returns CDR1 MDHEN and CDR2 SYDVKM. The CDR3 coding sequence is TGTGCCAGCTTTACGAGAAGAAATGAAAAACTGTTTTTT. Its protein is CASFTRRNEKLFF.

This rearrangement joins TRBV7-2 to TRBJ2-4, with 16 bases identical to TRBD2. CDR3 length equals 17 residues. Looked up from germline, CDR1 is SGHTA and CDR2 is FQGNSA. V lost 5 bases to trimming and J lost 6 bases; unmatched junction nucleotides: 7. Here the CDR3 DNA reads TGTGCCAGCAGCCGGGGACTAGCGGGGGGGCGGCTAAACATTCAGTACTTC. Translating gives CASSRGLAGGRLNIQYF. Full variable domain (remainder filled in from reference TRBV7-2 and TRBJ2-4): GAGVSQSPSNKVTEKGKDVELRCDPISGHTALYWYRQSLGQGLEFLIYFQGNSAPDKSGLPSDRFSAERTGGSVSTLTIQRTQQEDSAVYLCASSRGLAGGRLNIQYFGAGTRLSVL.

Worth noting for this clone: An end of the junction differs from the germline gene, which may be a read error. The chain is built from TRBV5-6 and TRBJ2-7; TRBD2 aligns across 8 bases. There are 12 residues in the CDR3. From germline, CDR1 is SGHDT and CDR2 YYEEEE. CDR3 nucleotides: TGTGCCAGCAGTCCCTCCGGGGGGGTCCCCAACTTC. Amino acid sequence: CASSPSGGVPNF. Combining the CDR3 with reference TRBV5-6 and TRBJ2-7 gives the whole variable domain DAGVTQSPTHLIKTRGQQVTLRCSPKSGHDTVSWYQQALGQGPQFIFQYYEEEERQRGNFPDRFSGHQFPNYSSELNVNALLLGDSALYLCASSPSGGVPNFGPGTRLTVT.

This clone was recorded a few times. The genes are TRBV4-1 and TRBJ1-5, with 7 bases matching TRBD1. V lost 5 bases, J lost 3 bases, and 10 bases stayed unmatched. Germline-derived CDR1 and CDR2 are MGHRA and YSYEKL. The CDR3 is made up of 16 amino acids. CDR3 region: CASSSTTGMVNQPQHF. The CDR3 nucleotides read TGCGCCAGCAGCTCGACGACAGGGATGGTCAATCAGCCCCAGCATTTT.

The gene calls are TRBV25-1 and TRBJ2-4; no firm D call. The CDR3 covers 11 residues. The germline V gene encodes CDR1 MGHDK and CDR2 SYGVNS. With 3 bases removed from V and 6 bases from J, the gap between germline ends came to 3 bases. CDR3 bases: TGTGCCAGCAGTGACAGAAACATTCAGTACTTC. It encodes CASSDRNIQYF.

The J gene is TRBJ2-5, the V gene TRBV19, with TRBD2 matching over 7 bases. Judging by the DNA end, TRBJ2-7 fits better; the J call may be wrong. The length of the CDR3 is 15 residues. The germline gives CDR1 LNHDA, CDR2 SQIVND (reference sequence). The CDR3 sequence: CASSKETSNSYEQYF. The CDR3 DNA reads as TGTGCCAGTAGTAAGGAGACTAGCAACTCCTACGAGCAGTACTTC.

The chain joins TRBV6-4 to TRBJ2-1; 7 bases are a match to TRBD1. The length of the CDR3 is 16 residues. Unmatched junction bases numbered 5, after V lost 3 bases and J lost 0 bases. CDR1 and CDR2 from the germline V gene are MRHNA and SNTAGT. CDR3 in DNA: TGTGCCAGCAGTGAAAGGTCAGGGGGCTCCTACAATGAGCAGTTCTTC. Translating gives CASSERSGGSYNEQFF.

With regard to this clone: At one boundary the junction diverges from the germline segment, which might be a read error. This chain connects TRBV5-1 to TRBJ1-1, with D uncertain. This CDR3 is built from 13 residues. The germline CDR1 and CDR2 sequences are SGHRS and YFSETQ. The CDR3 is CATSSSPRTEAFF. The CDR3 DNA sequence: TGCGCCACCAGCTCCTCCCCGAGGACTGAAGCTTTCTTT.

This chain connects TRBV7-2 to TRBJ1-5; the D is unclear. CDR3 size: 13 residues. The V gene lost 4 bases and the J gene lost 9 bases, with 13 bases spanning the gap. The germline CDR1 and CDR2 sequences are SGHTA and FQGNSA. CDR3 coding DNA: TGTGCCAGCAGCTATGGACTTGCCGGGCCCCAGCATTTT. This translates into CASSYGLAGPQHF.

The chain uses TRBV5-4 and TRBJ2-5; D gene ambiguous. Per the germline V gene, CDR1 is SGHNT and CDR2 is YYREEE (reference sequence). The ends were cut back, 0 bases at V and 5 bases at J, with 8 bases in the middle. There are 13 residues in the CDR3. The DNA of the CDR3 is TGTGCCAGCAGCTTGGAGTTTCGGGAGACCCAGTACTTC. Translating gives CASSLEFRETQYF.

The rearrangement uses TRBV19 and TRBJ1-1; possibly TRBD1 for D (5 bases). V was shortened by 1 base and J by 1 base, with 13 bases between the two germline ends. Per germline, CDR1 LNHDA and CDR2 SQIVND (reference sequence). The CDR3 has 16 amino acids. The CDR3 loop reads CASSIGGVPGNTEAFF. The CDR3, as DNA: TGTGCCAGTAGTATAGGGGGGGTCCCGGGGAACACTGAAGCTTTCTTT.